The 25 T cell receptor beta chains given below trace back to one sample, sequenced in a study of cytomegalovirus exposure and HLA in healthy donors. The PCR had 60 Vbeta and 13 Jbeta primers. Clones were sequenced by immunoSEQ multiplex PCR, and TCRdb holds only the in-frame ones, with some missing. The repertoire has approximately 190,000 clones, 65% to 85% of them found once; the top ten carry around 3.9%. The specimen sequenced was PBMCs. The source is a man in his forties or fifties in good health and CMV-seronegative.

The chain couples TRBV30 to TRBJ2-6; D unresolved. CDR3 length equals 15 residues. CDR1 and CDR2 from the germline V gene are GTSNPN and SVGIG (reference sequence). The V gene lost 1 base and the J gene lost 4 bases, with 11 bases spanning the gap. CDR3 coding DNA: TGTGCCTGGAGTGGAGCACCCTCCGGGGCCAACGTCCTGACTTTC. As protein: CAWSGAPSGANVLTF.

This clone appeared a few times. The V gene is TRBV4-3, the J gene TRBJ1-6; 12 bases line up with TRBD1. CDR3 length: 15 residues. The germline V gene has CDR1 LGHNA and CDR2 YSLEER. V was clipped by 3 bases and J by 13 bases; unmatched bases: 7. CDR3 region: CASSQVGTGGSPLHF. CDR3 nucleotide sequence: TGCGCCAGCAGCCAGGTTGGGACAGGGGGCTCCCCCCTCCACTTT.

This clone has only one observation. This chain links TRBV7-2 with TRBJ2-4; 8 nucleotides match TRBD2. The ends lost 6 bases at V and 6 bases at J; junction bases unmatched: 7. Germline V gene sequence: CDR1 SGHTA, CDR2 FQGNSA. The CDR3 covers 14 residues. The CDR3 here is CASSGSGGGNIQYF. The DNA for the CDR3 is TGTGCCAGCAGTGGCTCGGGAGGGGGAAACATTCAGTACTTC.

The J gene is TRBJ2-3, the V gene TRBV29-1; D possibly corresponds to TRBD1 (6 bases). CDR3 length equals 17 residues. Germline V gives CDR1 SQVTM, CDR2 ANQGSEA. V lost 7 bases, J lost 4 bases, and 27 bases lay in between. The CDR3: CSALPEGGETRADTQYF. The CDR3 nucleotides are TGCAGCGCTCTACCAGAAGGGGGAGAGACTCGGGCAGATACGCAGTATTTT.

The gene calls are TRBV7-9 and TRBJ1-1; D possibly corresponds to TRBD1 (5 bases). This CDR3 region has 14 residues. Trimming took 1 base from V and 0 from J, leaving 6 bases between them. Germline V CDR1 and CDR2: SEHNR, FQNEAQ (reference sequence). The chain's CDR3 is CASSLGTLNTEAFF. The CDR3 nucleotides are TGTGCCAGCAGCTTAGGGACACTGAACACTGAAGCTTTCTTT.

V gene TRBV5-1 combines with J gene TRBJ2-7, with 9 positions matching TRBD2. The CDR3 contains 15 residues. The germline V gene has CDR1 SGHRS and CDR2 YFSETQ. J lost 0 bases, V lost 5 bases, and 6 bases had no gene match. CDR3 amino acids: CASSPSGAPSYEQYF. The DNA for the CDR3 is TGCGCCAGCAGTCCTAGCGGGGCCCCCTCCTACGAGCAGTACTTC.

The chain recombines TRBV27 with TRBJ2-7, with TRBD1 matching over 7 bases. The V gene end was trimmed by 6 bases and the J gene end by 6 bases; junction bases not matched to a gene: 8. CDR1 and CDR2 (germline): MNHEY, SMNVEV (reference sequence). The CDR3 contains 13 residues. The CDR3 nucleotides are TGTGCCAGCAGCACGTCGACAGGGCGCGAGCAGTACTTC. Amino acid sequence: CASSTSTGREQYF.

With regard to this clone: Within the sample, other DNA sequences also encode this same CDR3. The CDR3 loop reads CASSLQGYEQYF. DNA for the CDR3: TGTGCCAGCAGTCTTCAGGGATACGAGCAGTACTTC. This chain uses TRBV7-2 with TRBJ2-7; TRBD1 might be the D (5 bases). CDR1 and CDR2 (germline): SGHTA, FQGNSA. The V gene lost 6 bases and the J gene lost 4 bases, with 10 bases spanning the gap. The length of the CDR3 is 12 residues.

The V gene is TRBV15, the J gene TRBJ2-1, with TRBD2 identical over 8 bases. The length of the CDR3 is 15 residues. V shed 5 bases, J shed 3 bases, and the junction held 6 bases outside the gene matches. In germline, CDR1 is LNHNV, CDR2 YYDKDF (reference sequence). CDR3 residues: CATSRGTRGYNEQFF. For the CDR3, the DNA is TGTGCCACCAGCCGCGGGACTAGAGGCTACAATGAGCAGTTCTTC.

The genes are TRBV19 and TRBJ2-5; 9 nucleotides agree with TRBD1. The J call may be in error: the DNA end matches TRBJ2-7 better. Germline CDR1 reads LNHDA; CDR2 reads SQIVND (reference sequence). The CDR3 length is 15 residues. The CDR3 protein is CASRDRDRAPYEQYF. The CDR3 DNA follows: TGTGCCAGTAGGGACCGGGACAGGGCCCCCTACGAGCAGTACTTC.

This clone was observed a single time. The gene calls are TRBV2 and TRBJ2-7; 12 nucleotides match TRBD2. J gave up 10 bases and V 8 bases, and 3 bases lay outside the gene matches. The CDR3 covers 11 residues. CDR1 is SNHLY and CDR2 is FYNNEI in the germline V gene. The CDR3 DNA reads as TGTGCCAGCCTAGCGGGGGGGCACCAGTACTTC. Its translation: CASLAGGHQYF.

The chain employs TRBV18 and TRBJ1-1; TRBD1 might be the D (6 bases). The CDR3 consists of 14 residues. The germline V and J ends were trimmed by 2 bases and 1 base, with 8 bases remaining between them. CDR1 and CDR2 from the germline V gene are KGHSH and LQKENI. The CDR3 sequence: CASSPARGNTEAFF. For the CDR3, the DNA is TGTGCCAGCTCACCAGCCAGGGGGAACACTGAAGCTTTCTTT.

This chain uses TRBV7-9 with TRBJ1-2; 8 positions match TRBD1. The germline V gene has CDR1 SEHNR and CDR2 FQNEAQ (reference sequence). CDR3 length: 14 amino acids. J was trimmed by 12 bases and V by 3 bases; bases with no gene match: 12. The CDR3, as DNA: TGTGCCAGCAGCTTGTTTCTGGACAGGGAGGAGCACACCTTC. Its protein is CASSLFLDREEHTF.

The genes are TRBV7-2 and TRBJ2-5; TRBD2 matches at 7 bases. Matching the DNA end better, TRBJ2-7 makes the J call doubtful. The CDR3 runs to 14 residues. The V gene's germline CDR1 is SGHTA and CDR2 FQGNSA. The CDR3 coding sequence is TGTGCCAGCAGTTCAAGACTAGCCTCCTACGAGCAGTACTTC. Encoded protein: CASSSRLASYEQYF.

The genes are TRBV7-8 and TRBJ1-5, with 11 bases fitting TRBD1. Trimming at V came to 4 bases and at J to 4 bases, leaving 9 bases not matched to a gene. The CDR3 has 17 residues. Per the germline V gene, CDR1 is SGHVS and CDR2 is FQNEAQ. As DNA, the CDR3 is TGTGCCAGCAGCTCATCGGCCGGGACAGGGGGTAATCAGCCCCAGCATTTT. Translated: CASSSSAGTGGNQPQHF. Combining the CDR3 with reference TRBV7-8 and TRBJ1-5 gives the whole variable domain GAGVSQSPRYKVAKRGQDVALRCDPISGHVSLFWYQQALGQGPEFLTYFQNEAQLDKSGLPSDRFFAERPEGSVSTLKIQRTQQEDSAVYLCASSSSAGTGGNQPQHFGDGTRLSIL.

CDR3 region: CASRVGAENTEAFF. The CDR3 DNA reads as TGTGCCAGCAGAGTAGGGGCCGAAAACACTGAAGCTTTCTTT. The V and J genes are TRBV7-9 and TRBJ1-1; D possibly corresponds to TRBD1 (5 bases). The germline gives CDR1 SEHNR, CDR2 FQNEAQ (reference sequence). The CDR3 has 14 residues. The ends were cut back, 6 bases at V and 2 bases at J, with 13 bases in the middle.

This clone came up once. The J gene is TRBJ1-5, the V gene TRBV6-6; D might be TRBD1 (6 bases). Trimming stripped 6 bases from V and 0 bases from J, with 9 bases between. From germline, CDR1 is MNHNY and CDR2 SVGAGI (reference sequence). The CDR3 spans 14 residues. The CDR3 reads CASSGQFSNQPQHF. The DNA of the CDR3 is TGTGCCAGCAGCGGACAGTTTAGCAATCAGCCCCAGCATTTT.

This chain joins TRBV18 and TRBJ2-7; D remains unclear. The V gene's germline CDR1 is KGHSH and CDR2 LQKENI. This CDR3 contains 14 residues. The V end was cut by 2 bases, the J end by 0 bases, with 8 bases between. DNA for the CDR3: TGTGCCAGCTCACCATCCGGTCCCTCCTACGAGCAGTACTTC. This translates into CASSPSGPSYEQYF.

The gene calls are TRBV25-1 and TRBJ2-7, with a possible D match to TRBD1 (5 bases). V lost 3 bases and J lost 2, with 14 bases in between. The CDR3 is 15 residues long. Germline CDR1 and CDR2: MGHDK and SYGVNS. The CDR3 spells CASSEQRQGAYEQYF. CDR3 bases: TGTGCCAGCAGTGAGCAGAGGCAGGGCGCCTACGAGCAGTACTTC.

The table lists this clone with a count of one. The same CDR3 arises from other DNA sequences in this sample as well. The chain couples TRBV4-1 to TRBJ2-7; no clear D gene. Trimming pared 1 base from V and 7 bases from J, leaving 14 bases between. Germline CDR1 MGHRA, CDR2 YSYEKL. This CDR3 spans 14 amino acids. The CDR3: CASSQVERSYEQYF. In DNA, the CDR3 is TGCGCCAGCAGCCAAGTCGAGAGAAGCTATGAGCAGTACTTC.

CDR3 residues: CASDQGSNQPQHF. The CDR3 DNA reads TGTGCCTCGGATCAGGGCAGCAATCAGCCCCAGCATTTT. The rearrangement joins TRBV30 to TRBJ1-5, with D maybe TRBD1 (5 bases). Trimming stripped 7 bases from V and 1 base from J, with 11 bases between. Germline V CDR1 and CDR2: GTSNPN, SVGIG (reference sequence). The CDR3 spans 13 residues.

This clone has only a few counts. The chain is built from TRBV5-1 and TRBJ2-7; 7 bases agree with TRBD1. This CDR3 comprises 13 residues. V dropped 0 bases and J dropped 3; count of bases not matched to a gene: 0. Germline loops: CDR1 SGHRS, CDR2 YFSETQ. The CDR3 protein is CASSLDRGYEQYF. The CDR3 DNA reads TGCGCCAGCAGCTTGGACAGGGGCTACGAGCAGTACTTC.

The chain carries TRBV2 and TRBJ1-1, with D tentatively TRBD1 (5 bases). Germline CDR1 SNHLY, CDR2 FYNNEI. CDR3 size: 11 residues. V was cut by 6 bases and J by 10 bases, with 12 bases left in between. This CDR3 reads CASRGLQAAFF. The CDR3 DNA is TGTGCCAGCAGGGGACTGCAGGCAGCTTTCTTT.

Points on this clone: At one end the junction does not follow the germline gene, possibly because of a read error. The chain employs TRBV7-9 and TRBJ2-1, with D uncertain. There are 16 residues in the CDR3. Looked up from germline, CDR1 is SEHNR and CDR2 is FQNEAQ (reference sequence). DNA for the CDR3: TGTTCCAGCAGCTTAGCCGCGGCGAGCTCCTACAATGAGCAGTTCTTC. This translates into CSSSLAAASSYNEQFF.

This chain uses TRBV4-3 with TRBJ2-1; tentatively, D is TRBD2 (5 bases). V was clipped by 4 bases and J by 2 bases, with 12 bases between them. The CDR3 loop spans 15 amino acids. Germline-derived CDR1 and CDR2 are LGHNA and YSLEER. In nucleotides, the CDR3 is TGCGCCAGCAGCCCCGGGGAAGGAGCCTACAATGAGCAGTTCTTC. Translating it yields CASSPGEGAYNEQFF.